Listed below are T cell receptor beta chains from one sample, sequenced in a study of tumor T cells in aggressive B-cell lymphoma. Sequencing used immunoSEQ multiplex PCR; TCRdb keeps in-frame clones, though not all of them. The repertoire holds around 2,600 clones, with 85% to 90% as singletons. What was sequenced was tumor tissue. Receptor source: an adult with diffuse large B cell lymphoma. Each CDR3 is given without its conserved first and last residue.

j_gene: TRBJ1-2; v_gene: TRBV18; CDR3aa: ASSPIGSSQSGYT
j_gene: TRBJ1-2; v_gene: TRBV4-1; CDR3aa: ASSTWDRESVANYGYT
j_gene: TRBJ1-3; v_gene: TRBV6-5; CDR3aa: ASRSGVGNTIY
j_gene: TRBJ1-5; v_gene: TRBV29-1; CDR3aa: SVATGRDQPQH
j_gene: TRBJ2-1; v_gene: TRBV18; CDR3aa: ASSPLGGALGNEQF
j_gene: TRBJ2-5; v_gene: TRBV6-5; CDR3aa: ASTLAGQETQY
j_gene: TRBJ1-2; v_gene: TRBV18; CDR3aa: ASSPAARRDYGYT
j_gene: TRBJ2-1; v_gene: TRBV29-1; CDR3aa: SVISGQRGEQF
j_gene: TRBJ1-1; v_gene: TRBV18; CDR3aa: ASSPRGGQGTPSTEAF
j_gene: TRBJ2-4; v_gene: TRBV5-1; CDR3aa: ASSLGRGINIQY
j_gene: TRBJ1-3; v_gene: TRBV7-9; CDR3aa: ASSPPGQPGNTIY
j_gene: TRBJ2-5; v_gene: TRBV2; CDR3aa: ASRDRGITQY
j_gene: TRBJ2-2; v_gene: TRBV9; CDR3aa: ASSVSPGGGTGELF
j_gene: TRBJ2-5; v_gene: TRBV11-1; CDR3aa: ASSLRRLQETQY
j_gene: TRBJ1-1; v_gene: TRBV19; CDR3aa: ASSITGGKNTEAF
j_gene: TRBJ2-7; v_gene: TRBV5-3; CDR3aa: ARSSRDTYEQY
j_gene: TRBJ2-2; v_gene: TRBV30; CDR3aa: AWSSFNTGELF